The 9 T cell receptor beta chains listed next were all sequenced from one sample in a study of neurological immune-mediated disorders. TCRdb re-called the 5' RACE reads with MiXCR, one entry per CDR3 protein. Among some 77,000 distinct CDR3 sequences listed, about 13% were seen once. Described time point: longitudinal time-point 1 (baseline). The sample comprised PBMCs. These receptors were collected from a female donor with HTLV-1-associated myelopathy (HAM/TSP).

This clonotype was found many times. The chain employs TRBV7-9 and TRBJ1-1; tentative D call: TRBD1 (5 bases). CDR1 is SEHNR, CDR2 FQNEAQ, per germline (reference sequence). V lost 3 bases to trimming and J lost 3 bases, with 23 bases between them. CDR3 length: 18 amino acids. The CDR3 DNA follows: TGTGCCAGCAGCTTGTGGATACGGGGCGCGGACCGGTACACTGAAGCTTTCTTT. It is translated as CASSLWIRGADRYTEAFF.

This clonotype was detected many times. The rearrangement joins TRBV7-9 to TRBJ2-3; 7 bases match TRBD1. Trimming took 5 bases from V and 5 from J; bases not matched to a gene: 10. CDR1 SEHNR and CDR2 FQNEAQ come from the germline V gene (reference sequence). There are 15 residues in the CDR3. CDR3 nucleotides: TGTGCCAGCAGCAACATAAGGGGGCCGGGAGATACGCAGTATTTT. Translation gives CASSNIRGPGDTQYF.

This clonotype was recorded many times. The chain is built from TRBV3-1 and TRBJ2-7; D ambiguous. V was trimmed by 1 base and J by 5 bases, leaving 6 bases between them. The CDR3 length is 12 residues. From germline, CDR1 is LGHDT and CDR2 YNNKEL (reference sequence). CDR3 amino acids: CASSQVRHEQYF. The CDR3 coding sequence is TGTGCCAGCAGCCAAGTGCGTCACGAGCAGTACTTC.

The V call is TRBV28, the J call TRBJ2-6; TRBD1 agrees at 8 bases. The germline V gene encodes CDR1 MDHEN and CDR2 SYDVKM. The V and J ends lost 6 bases and 0 bases, in that order; junction bases with no gene match: 10. The CDR3 totals 18 residues. CDR3 nucleotide sequence: TGTGCCAGCAGCCTTAGGTGGACAGGGCGCTCTGGGGCCAACGTCCTGACTTTC. This encodes CASSLRWTGRSGANVLTF.

Here the CDR3 DNA reads TGCAGTGCTCCATTGACTAGCGGGGGTGCCCATACGCAGTATTTT. It codes for CSAPLTSGGAHTQYF. This chain links TRBV20-1 with TRBJ2-3; TRBD2 agrees at 12 bases. V was pared by 5 bases and J by 7 bases, with 10 bases of the junction left unmatched. CDR3 size: 15 residues. Germline V gene sequence: CDR1 DFQATT, CDR2 SNEGSKA (reference sequence).

This clonotype was observed at least ten times. The chain has TRBV7-8 and TRBJ2-2; perhaps TRBD1 as D (5 bases). The CDR3 is made up of 14 amino acids. The germline gives CDR1 SGHVS, CDR2 FQNEAQ. V gave up 5 bases and J gave up 6 bases, with 13 bases separating them. DNA for the CDR3: TGTGCCAGCAGCCGACCCTGGGGCGCCGGGGAGCTGTTTTTT. Translating it yields CASSRPWGAGELFF.

This clonotype appeared many times. The rearrangement uses TRBV5-1 and TRBJ1-1; D might be TRBD1 (5 bases). Trimming left V 0 bases short and J 4 bases short, with 13 bases between. Germline assignment: CDR1 SGHRS and CDR2 YFSETQ. The length of the CDR3 is 15 residues. CDR3 in DNA: TGCGCCAGCAGCTTGGACCCAGGGTGGAGCACTGAAGCTTTCTTT. The encoded protein is CASSLDPGWSTEAFF.

This clonotype was seen at least ten times. In DNA form, the CDR3 reads TGTGCCACCAACGAGGGAGGAACCGGGGAGCTGTTTTTT. It yields the protein CATNEGGTGELFF. The chain combines TRBV24-1 with TRBJ2-2; D is possibly TRBD2 (6 bases). Germline V gene data show CDR1 as KGHDR and CDR2 as SFDVKD. Trimming left V 8 bases short and J 5 bases short, with 11 bases between. CDR3 length: 13 amino acids.

This clonotype was counted at least ten times. The chain combines TRBV11-2 with TRBJ2-5; 13 bases map to TRBD2. The ends lost 3 bases at V and 1 base at J; junction bases unmatched: 2. The CDR3 consists of 16 residues. Germline assignment: CDR1 SGHAT and CDR2 FQNNGV. This CDR3 reads CASSLTSGGRQETQYF. The CDR3 DNA reads as TGTGCCAGCAGCTTGACTAGCGGGGGGCGCCAAGAGACCCAGTACTTC.